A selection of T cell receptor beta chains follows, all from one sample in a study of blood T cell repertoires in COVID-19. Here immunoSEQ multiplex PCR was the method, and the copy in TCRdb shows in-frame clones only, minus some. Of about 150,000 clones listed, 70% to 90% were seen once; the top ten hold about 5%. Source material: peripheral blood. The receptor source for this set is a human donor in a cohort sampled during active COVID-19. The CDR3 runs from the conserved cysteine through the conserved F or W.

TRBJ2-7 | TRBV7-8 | CASSQLSPQASYEQYF
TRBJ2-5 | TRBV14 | CASSPRGARTQYF
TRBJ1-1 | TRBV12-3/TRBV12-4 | CASSLGGGTEAFF
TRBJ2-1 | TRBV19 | CASSIASGPNNEQFF
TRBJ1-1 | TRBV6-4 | CASRPQGGNTEAFF
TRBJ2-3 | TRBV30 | CAWSVGAGLTDTQYF
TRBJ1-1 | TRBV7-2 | CASGLLNTEAFF
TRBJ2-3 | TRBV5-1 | CASGGRGLAGTDTQYF
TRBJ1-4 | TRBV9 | CAISDRVDEKLFF
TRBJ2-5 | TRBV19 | CASSSASGSETQYF
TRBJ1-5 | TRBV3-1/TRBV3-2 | CASSPGLRDYNQPQHF
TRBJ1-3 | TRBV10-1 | CARQGRSGNTIYF
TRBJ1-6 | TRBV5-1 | CASSLLAGENSPLHF
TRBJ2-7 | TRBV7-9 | CASSSSKAAGFYEQYF
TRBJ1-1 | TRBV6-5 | CASSYTGGTEAFF
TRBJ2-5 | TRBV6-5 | CASKTAGGSETQYF
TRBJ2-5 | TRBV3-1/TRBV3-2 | CASSQGGGAYYQETQYF